Listed here are 8 T cell receptor beta chains from one sample, sequenced in a study of T cells in Graves' hyperthyroidism and ophthalmopathy. RNA transcripts provided the source from which TCR beta CDR3 regions were amplified. A set of HTBI primers served as the primers for a first-round RT-PCR of the TCR CDR3. TCRdb analysed the multiplex PCR reads with MiXCR anew, one entry per CDR3 protein. The sample lists tens of thousands of distinct CDR3 sequences; about 49% were seen once. Sequencing input: blood. These receptors all stem from a woman between 50 and 59 years old with Graves' hyperthyroidism that later progressed to Graves' ophthalmopathy.

This clonotype was detected many times. This chain joins TRBV6-6 and TRBJ2-4; 11 positions agree with TRBD1. Germline lookup yields CDR1 MNHNY and CDR2 SVGAGI (reference sequence). The CDR3 sequence is 16 residues long. V dropped 8 bases and J dropped 8; count of bases not matched to a gene: 14. CDR3 in amino acids: CASSRPGTGGSDIQYF. The CDR3, as DNA: TGTGCCAGCTCACGGCCCGGGACAGGGGGATCGGACATTCAGTACTTC.

The rearrangement links TRBV20-1 to TRBJ1-1; 7 nucleotides agree with TRBD1. Germline V gene lookup returns CDR1 DFQATT and CDR2 SNEGSKA (reference sequence). The length of the CDR3 is 11 residues. J lost 4 bases, V lost 8 bases, and 4 bases had no gene match. The chain's CDR3 is CSTGESTEAFF. The CDR3, as DNA: TGCAGTACAGGGGAGAGCACTGAAGCTTTCTTT.

The chain carries TRBV29-1 and TRBJ2-3, with no clear D. The germline gives CDR1 SQVTM, CDR2 ANQGSEA. The CDR3 runs to 15 residues. Trimming shortened V by 3 bases and J by 8 bases, and 21 bases separated the two germline ends. Written as DNA, the CDR3 is TGCAGCGTTGAGGGGTTCGTTTCTTCGTCGGGTACGCAGTATTTT. This encodes CSVEGFVSSSGTQYF.

The table lists this clonotype with many counts. The chain employs TRBV19 and TRBJ2-7, with 10 bases aligning to TRBD2. Looked up from germline, CDR1 is LNHDA and CDR2 is SQIVND (reference sequence). The CDR3 has 17 amino acids. V lost 0 bases, J lost 6 bases, and 11 bases stayed unmatched. The CDR3 bases are TGTGCCAGTAGTATAGAGTCGGGGGCTAGCGGGAGTGGCGAGCAGTACTTC. As protein: CASSIESGASGSGEQYF.

This clonotype has ten or more counts. The chain uses TRBV5-5 and TRBJ2-5, with D uncertain. CDR1 SGHKS and CDR2 YYEKEE come from the germline V gene (reference sequence). Between the trimmed V and J ends, which lost 0 bases and 2 bases, there was a span of 11 bases. The CDR3 sequence is 15 residues long. The CDR3 nucleotides read TGTGCCAGCAGCTTGGGCCCGGGTGGGCAAGAGACCCAGTACTTC. This encodes CASSLGPGGQETQYF.

This clonotype occurred many times. The chain uses TRBV6-5 and TRBJ1-3; D is unresolved. The CDR3 is made up of 16 amino acids. The V end lost 0 bases, the J end lost 0 bases, and 9 bases lay between the germline ends. Germline CDR1 is MNHEY and CDR2 is SVGAGI. CDR3 protein: CASSYSKAYSGNTIYF. As DNA, the CDR3 is TGTGCCAGCAGTTACTCGAAAGCATACTCTGGAAACACCATATATTTT.

V usage is TRBV20-1 and J usage is TRBJ1-1; unclear D gene. This CDR3 spans 14 amino acids. Germline V gene data show CDR1 as DFQATT and CDR2 as SNEGSKA (reference sequence). Trimming took 6 bases from V and 1 from J, leaving 15 bases between them. The DNA of the CDR3 is TGCAGTGCCAGCAGCCAGCAAAGGAACACTGAAGCTTTCTTT. Protein sequence: CSASSQQRNTEAFF.

This clonotype came up many times. This chain joins TRBV5-1 and TRBJ2-5, with D tentatively TRBD2 (5 bases). CDR1 is SGHRS and CDR2 is YFSETQ in the germline V gene. This CDR3 region has 12 residues. Between the trimmed V and J ends, which lost 6 bases and 7 bases, there was a span of 13 bases. The CDR3 DNA reads as TGCGCCAGCACCACCCTAGCTGGGACCCAGTACTTC. Protein product: CASTTLAGTQYF.